The 12 T cell receptor beta chains in this list originate from one sample, sequenced in a study of blood T cells in healthy people across ages. Using a J-beta primer mix together with a sample-barcoded 5' primer, a second PCR was run for about 7 to 12 cycles. Each CDR3 protein gets one entry after TCRdb re-called the 5' RACE reads with MiXCR. Of some 930,000 distinct CDR3 sequences listed, around 29% are singletons. This sample also belongs to another study, concerning T cells of mothers and their children.

Material: blood. The receptors were sampled from a woman aged 40 to 50 in good health.

This clonotype was picked up a small number of times. The chain carries TRBV12-3 or TRBV12-4 and TRBJ2-7; D perhaps matches TRBD1 (5 bases). Deletions cut 5 bases from V and 0 bases from J, with 11 bases between. CDR3 length: 14 amino acids. The CDR3 DNA reads TGTGCCAGCAGTAGACAGCTAAGCTCCTACGAGCAGTACTTC. Amino acid sequence: CASSRQLSSYEQYF.

The chain is built from TRBV20-1 and TRBJ2-1, with 9 bases that match TRBD2. V trimming: 3 bases; J trimming: 1 base; junction bases outside the gene matches: 7. The CDR3 length is 16 residues. From germline, CDR1 is DFQATT and CDR2 SNEGSKA (reference sequence). DNA for the CDR3: TGCAGTGCTAGGGACGGCGGGGGGGCTTCCTACAATGAGCAGTTCTTC. Protein sequence: CSARDGGGASYNEQFF.

This clonotype appeared a few times. Given a much more abundant clone one base away, this may be a read error. The chain joins TRBV28 to TRBJ2-5; D remains unclear. This CDR3 comprises 12 residues. The germline V gene has CDR1 MDHEN and CDR2 SYDVKM. CDR3 sequence (DNA): TGTGCCAACAGTTTTACCCGGGAGACCCAGTACTTC. Protein: CANSFTRETQYF.

The chain links TRBV5-4 to TRBJ1-1; possibly TRBD1 for D (5 bases). CDR1 SGHNT and CDR2 YYREEE come from the germline V gene (reference sequence). CDR3 size: 13 residues. The V gene lost 7 bases and the J gene lost 5 bases, with 15 bases spanning the gap. The CDR3 protein is CASFREGRTEAFF. DNA of the CDR3: TGTGCCAGCTTCAGGGAGGGTCGAACTGAAGCTTTCTTT.

This clonotype was seen more than once but under ten times. The chain joins TRBV6-6 to TRBJ1-5, with D tentatively TRBD1 (6 bases). The ends were cut back, 2 bases at V and 6 bases at J, with 11 bases in the middle. Germline values: CDR1 MNHNY, CDR2 SVGAGI (reference sequence). The CDR3 runs 14 residues. The CDR3 DNA reads as TGTGCCAGCAGTTACAGGGGGGTGGCTCAGCCCCAGCATTTT. Translating gives CASSYRGVAQPQHF.

This clonotype was observed many times. This sequence joins TRBV7-3 and TRBJ2-3; TRBD1 aligns across 7 bases. V was clipped by 4 bases and J by 5 bases; unmatched bases: 6. Germline loops: CDR1 SGHTA, CDR2 FQGTGA. The CDR3 loop spans 14 amino acids. In nucleotides, the CDR3 is TGTGCCAGCAGCTGGTCAGGGGGAAAAGATACGCAGTATTTT. Translating gives CASSWSGGKDTQYF.

The J gene is TRBJ2-6, the V gene TRBV7-8, with TRBD1 matching over 8 bases. This CDR3 is built from 17 residues. V trimming: 4 bases; J trimming: 19 bases; junction bases outside the gene matches: 24. In germline, CDR1 is SGHVS, CDR2 FQNEAQ. This chain's CDR3 is CASSSHGTGTGANVRTF. The CDR3 DNA follows: TGTGCCAGCAGCTCACACGGGACAGGAACTGGGGCCAACGTCCGAACTTTC.

This clonotype has a handful of counts. The V and J genes are TRBV6-5 and TRBJ1-2, with 7 bases aligning to TRBD1. The germline V gene encodes CDR1 MNHEY and CDR2 SVGAGI. V shed 5 bases and J 5 bases; nucleotides not matched to a gene: 8. CDR3 length: 14 residues. The DNA for the CDR3 is TGTGCCAGCAGTCAACAGGGGAGTGGATATGGCTACACCTTC. This encodes CASSQQGSGYGYTF.

V gene TRBV20-1 combines with J gene TRBJ1-1, with D maybe TRBD1 (5 bases). The V end lost 3 bases, the J end lost 3 bases, and 11 bases lay between the germline ends. The CDR3 runs 13 residues. Germline CDR1 is DFQATT and CDR2 is SNEGSKA (reference sequence). The CDR3 sequence is CSASRGSDTEAFF. The CDR3 DNA reads TGCAGTGCTAGTAGGGGCTCGGACACTGAAGCTTTCTTT.

The rearrangement links TRBV5-4 to TRBJ2-3; TRBD2 is a possible D gene (5 bases). Trimming took 0 bases from V and 2 from J, leaving 16 bases between them. Germline CDR1 is SGHNT and CDR2 is YYREEE (reference sequence). CDR3 size: 17 residues. The CDR3 DNA is TGTGCCAGCAGCTTGGAAGCGGCCTTGGGCGTCACAGATACGCAGTATTTT. Its protein is CASSLEAALGVTDTQYF.

The table lists this clonotype with a few counts. This chain joins TRBV25-1 and TRBJ2-3, with TRBD2 matching over 10 bases. Germline lookup yields CDR1 MGHDK and CDR2 SYGVNS. The CDR3 contains 19 residues. The junction had 14 bases not matched to a gene; V was cut back by 2 bases and J by 3 bases. The chain's CDR3 is CASSEKWVASGRSTDTQYF. The CDR3, as DNA: TGTGCCAGCAGTGAAAAATGGGTGGCTAGCGGGAGATCAACAGATACGCAGTATTTT.

This rearrangement joins TRBV2 to TRBJ2-1; possible D gene TRBD1, 6 bases. The CDR3 has 14 residues. Trimming removed 5 bases at V and 3 bases at J, with 11 bases between. Looked up from germline, CDR1 is SNHLY and CDR2 is FYNNEI. CDR3 amino acids: CASSQGQNYNEQFF. CDR3 bases: TGTGCCAGCAGTCAGGGGCAGAACTACAATGAGCAGTTCTTC.